This entry lists 18 T cell receptor beta chains sequenced from one sample in a study of blood T cell repertoires in COVID-19. Generated by immunoSEQ multiplex PCR, the TCRdb table keeps only in-frame clones and is missing some. Among hundreds of thousands of clones listed, around nine tenths were seen once. The sequenced sample was peripheral blood. Receptor source: a woman aged 65 to 85 with COVID-19, enrolled during active disease.

The chain employs TRBV24-1 and TRBJ2-3; 10 bases are shared with TRBD2. The CDR3 runs to 16 residues. Germline-derived CDR1 and CDR2 are KGHDR and SFDVKD. V lost 4 bases, J lost 3 bases, and 6 bases stayed unmatched. CDR3 amino acids: CATSDLAGGLTDTQYF. The CDR3 region has the DNA TGTGCCACCAGTGACTTAGCGGGGGGTCTGACAGATACGCAGTATTTT.

The rearrangement links TRBV4-1 to TRBJ2-2; 13 nucleotides agree with TRBD2. With V trimmed by 4 bases and J by 6 bases, 2 bases remained unmatched. CDR1 and CDR2 (germline): MGHRA, YSYEKL. The CDR3 sequence is 15 residues long. CDR3 sequence reads: CASSRGTSGAGELFF. As DNA, the CDR3 is TGCGCCAGCAGCCGAGGGACTAGCGGGGCCGGGGAGCTGTTTTTT.

This sequence joins TRBV28 and TRBJ1-3; D gene unclear. V was pared by 2 bases and J by 8 bases, with 7 bases between. The CDR3 has 12 amino acids. Germline V gives CDR1 MDHEN, CDR2 SYDVKM. The CDR3 region has the DNA TGTGCCAGCAGTTTAGCGAGTCACACCATATATTTT. Translated: CASSLASHTIYF.

The genes are TRBV29-1 and TRBJ1-1; 8 nucleotides align to TRBD1. The CDR3 contains 15 residues. Germline values: CDR1 SQVTM, CDR2 ANQGSEA. V was clipped by 5 bases and J by 0 bases; unmatched bases: 8. CDR3 loop: CSVPGQGGMNTEAFF. The CDR3, as DNA: TGCAGCGTTCCTGGACAGGGCGGAATGAACACTGAAGCTTTCTTT.

V gene TRBV5-1 combines with J gene TRBJ2-3, with 10 bases lining up with TRBD2. This CDR3 region has 15 residues. J gave up 4 bases and V 0 bases, and 2 bases lay outside the gene matches. Looked up from germline, CDR1 is SGHRS and CDR2 is YFSETQ. The CDR3 region has the DNA TGCGCCAGCAGCTTGGGTAGCGGGGGGTCAGATACGCAGTATTTT. It yields the protein CASSLGSGGSDTQYF.

The CDR3 bases are TGTGCCAGCAGCCGCACCCCAGGCGAGCAGTACTTC. Translating it yields CASSRTPGEQYF. This chain connects TRBV3-1 (or the pseudogene TRBV3-2) to TRBJ2-7, with D unresolved. The CDR3 runs to 12 residues. V lost 4 bases to trimming and J lost 6 bases, with 10 bases between them. Germline V gene sequence: CDR1 LGHDT, CDR2 YNNKEL (reference sequence).

The chain recombines TRBV27 with TRBJ2-1, with 7 positions matching TRBD1. Germline trimming cut 3 bases from V and 6 bases from J; bases unmatched to any gene: 11. Germline values: CDR1 MNHEY, CDR2 SMNVEV (reference sequence). The length of the CDR3 is 16 residues. CDR3 nucleotides: TGTGCCAGCAGTTTTCTTTTGGGGACAGTGAGCAATGAGCAGTTCTTC. Translating gives CASSFLLGTVSNEQFF.

The table lists this clone with many counts. The rearrangement joins TRBV5-6 to TRBJ2-2; TRBD1 agrees at 10 bases. The junction had 3 bases not matched to a gene; V was cut back by 2 bases and J by 5 bases. Germline values: CDR1 SGHDT, CDR2 YYEEEE. CDR3 size: 15 residues. CDR3 DNA sequence: TGTGCCAGCAGCTTCCGGGACAGGGGAACCGGGGAGCTGTTTTTT. Its translation is CASSFRDRGTGELFF.

This clone was observed a handful of times. CDR3 residues: CAWSLQENQPQHF. The CDR3 nucleotides read TGTGCCTGGAGTCTCCAGGAAAATCAGCCCCAGCATTTT. J is TRBJ1-5 and V is TRBV30; D remains unclear. Germline assignment: CDR1 GTSNPN and CDR2 SVGIG (reference sequence). Deletions cut 2 bases from V and 4 bases from J, with 9 bases between. There are 13 residues in the CDR3.

CDR3 nucleotides: TGTGCCAGCAGCTTTCACGGGAACACTGAAGCTTTCTTT. It codes for CASSFHGNTEAFF. The chain recombines TRBV7-9 with TRBJ1-1; D call uncertain. Germline lookup yields CDR1 SEHNR and CDR2 FQNEAQ (reference sequence). V was trimmed by 3 bases and J by 1 base, leaving 6 bases between them. CDR3 length: 13 residues.

The chain is built from TRBV4-2 and TRBJ2-5, with D possibly being TRBD2 (7 bases). Germline values: CDR1 LGHNA, CDR2 YNFKEQ. V was trimmed by 2 bases and J by 1 base, leaving 11 bases between them. CDR3 length equals 15 residues. The CDR3 DNA follows: TGTGCCAGCAGCCAACGGGGAGGGGGCCAAGAGACCCAGTACTTC. It specifies CASSQRGGGQETQYF.

This chain links TRBV5-1 with TRBJ2-7, with TRBD2 as a possible D gene (6 bases). Germline assignment: CDR1 SGHRS and CDR2 YFSETQ. The CDR3 is 14 amino acids. V dropped 4 bases and J dropped 0 bases, with 11 bases sitting between them. The CDR3 DNA is TGCGCCAGCAGCCCAGGGACTCTCTCCTACGAGCAGTACTTC. This translates into CASSPGTLSYEQYF.

This clone was seen just once. CDR3 residues: CASSRQLNYGYTF. The CDR3 coding sequence is TGTGCCAGCAGCCGACAGCTAAACTATGGCTACACCTTC. V and J are TRBV12-3 or TRBV12-4 and TRBJ1-2; D perhaps matches TRBD1 (5 bases). Between the trimmed V and J ends, which lost 6 bases and 2 bases, there was a span of 10 bases. CDR3 length: 13 residues.

In this sample, this clone turned up once. The rearrangement joins TRBV7-2 to TRBJ1-2, with TRBD1 matching over 10 bases. The CDR3 length is 14 residues. Germline V gene sequence: CDR1 SGHTA, CDR2 FQGNSA. The trim removed 4 bases at V and 8 bases at J, leaving 7 bases unmatched. The CDR3 here is CASSSRDRGRGYTF. The CDR3 coding sequence is TGTGCCAGCAGCTCACGGGACAGGGGTCGCGGCTACACCTTC.

This clone was counted once. The rearrangement uses TRBV19 and TRBJ1-2, with 7 bases identical to TRBD1. The CDR3 contains 15 residues. CDR1 LNHDA and CDR2 SQIVND come from the germline V gene (reference sequence). With 6 bases clipped from V and 4 bases from J, the junction kept 11 bases outside the gene matches. The DNA of the CDR3 is TGTGCCAGTAGAACGACAGGGAGCCAGAGCTATGGCTACACCTTC. Translating it yields CASRTTGSQSYGYTF.

The V and J genes are TRBV13 and TRBJ2-1; 10 nucleotides agree with TRBD2. The CDR3 runs 14 residues. Trimming removed 3 bases from V and 10 bases from J; junction bases left unmatched: 6. Germline assignment: CDR1 PRHDT and CDR2 FYEKMQ (reference sequence). The CDR3 bases are TGTGCCAGCAGCTTTAGCGGGGGGCGTCCCGAGCAGTTCTTC. As protein: CASSFSGGRPEQFF.

The chain employs TRBV9 and TRBJ1-3; 9 positions agree with TRBD1. V shed 3 bases, J shed 11 bases, and the junction held 9 bases outside the gene matches. The CDR3 consists of 14 residues. Germline V gene lookup returns CDR1 SGDLS and CDR2 YYNGEE. CDR3 region: CASSDSHRGRAIYF. The CDR3 DNA reads as TGTGCCAGCAGCGACTCTCACAGGGGGCGCGCCATATATTTT.

The chain links TRBV25-1 to TRBJ1-4; weak D call: TRBD1 (5 bases). Germline assignment: CDR1 MGHDK and CDR2 SYGVNS. This CDR3 region has 15 residues. Trimming removed 5 bases at V and 5 bases at J, with 15 bases between. In DNA, the CDR3 is TGTGCCAGCAGTCCTCGCGGGGCAGGCAATGAAAAACTGTTTTTT. This encodes CASSPRGAGNEKLFF.